These T cell receptor beta chains were read from a single sample in a study of blood T cell repertoires in COVID-19. Profiling relied on immunoSEQ multiplex PCR, and the TCRdb table lists in-frame clones only, not all of them. The table records about 220,000 clones, less than 85% of them present only once. The sequencing input was peripheral blood. The receptors come from a woman of 80 years or more with acute or convalescent COVID-19. Each CDR3 is given with its conserved first and last residue. D genes are given only for firm matches. Clone size is shown for a subset of rows, as once, few, many or a class of expanded clone.

NA	TRBV19	TRBJ1-4	once	CASSMPTADNEKLFF	TGTGCCAGTAGTATGCCGACAGCAGATAATGAAAAACTGTTTTTT
NA	TRBV3-1/TRBV3-2	TRBJ2-2	NA	CASSQVVNTGELFF	TGTGCCAGCAGCCAAGTCGTGAACACCGGGGAGCTGTTTTTT
NA	TRBV19	TRBJ1-4	NA	CASTVTVNEKLFF	TGTGCCAGTACCGTGACAGTTAATGAAAAACTGTTTTTT
NA	TRBV15	TRBJ2-5	once	CATSRGRGTGQETQYF	TGTGCCACCAGCAGAGGTAGGGGAACTGGCCAAGAGACCCAGTACTTC
TRBD1	TRBV3-1/TRBV3-2	TRBJ1-2	NA	CASTRDRVDYGYTF	TGTGCCAGCACCCGGGACAGGGTGGACTATGGCTACACCTTC
NA	TRBV10-3	TRBJ2-5	NA	CAISRERAGETQYF	TGTGCCATCAGCCGAGAGAGGGCGGGAGAGACCCAGTACTTC
TRBD2	TRBV9	TRBJ2-5	NA	CASSVGASGGPIETQYF	TGTGCCAGCAGCGTAGGGGCTAGCGGGGGTCCGATAGAGACCCAGTACTTC
NA	TRBV7-3	TRBJ1-1	NA	CASSLYRDTEAFF	TGTGCCAGCAGCTTATACAGAGACACTGAAGCTTTCTTT
NA	TRBV4-1	TRBJ2-1	NA	CASSQAPQGSLTGQFF	TGCGCCAGCAGCCAAGCGCCCCAGGGTAGCCTTACAGGGCAGTTCTTC
NA	TRBV9	TRBJ1-3	NA	CASSVLGTTTGNTIYF	TGTGCCAGCAGCGTATTAGGTACTACCACTGGAAACACCATATATTTT
TRBD1	TRBV7-2	TRBJ1-2	NA	CASSKGTGEGFGGYTF	TGTGCCAGCAGCAAGGGGACAGGGGAAGGTTTCGGTGGCTACACCTTC
NA	TRBV19	TRBJ2-2	NA	CASSMFGAGANTGELFF	TGTGCCAGTAGTATGTTCGGGGCAGGGGCAAACACCGGGGAGCTGTTTTTT
NA	TRBV6-5	TRBJ1-5	NA	CASSPGGYSNQPQHF	TGTGCCAGCAGTCCAGGTGGGTATAGCAATCAGCCCCAGCATTTT
TRBD1	TRBV7-9	TRBJ1-2	NA	CASSSPTGGIYGYTF	TGTGCCAGCAGCTCACCGACAGGGGGCATCTATGGCTACACCTTC
NA	TRBV21-1	TRBJ1-1	few	CASSKRVGQGGPNANTEAFF	TGTGCCAGCAGCAAACGTGTGGGACAGGGCGGACCTAATGCGAACACTGAAGCTTTCTTT
NA	TRBV18	TRBJ2-5	NA	CASSPRMVETQYF	TGTGCCAGCTCACCCAGGATGGTGGAGACCCAGTACTTC